Presented here are 8 T cell receptor beta chains from one specimen sequenced in a study of cytomegalovirus exposure and HLA in healthy donors. Researchers ran the PCR with 60 Vbeta and 13 Jbeta primers. Method: immunoSEQ multiplex PCR; TCRdb's copy keeps in-frame clones and lacks some. The sample has around 140,000 clones, around 77% seen once; the top ten hold approximately 0.9%. The sequenced material came from PBMCs. These TCRs come from a woman in her fifties or sixties in good health and CMV-seronegative.

This sequence joins TRBV6-1 and TRBJ2-7; 11 bases align to TRBD2. This CDR3 comprises 13 residues. CDR1 and CDR2 (germline): MNHNS, SASEGT. The trim removed 9 bases at V and 4 bases at J, leaving 5 bases unmatched. The CDR3 nucleotides read TGTGCCAGTCGGACTAGCGGGCTTTACGAGCAGTACTTC. It encodes CASRTSGLYEQYF.

The rearrangement joins TRBV19 to TRBJ2-5; tentatively, D is TRBD1 (6 bases). This CDR3 has 15 amino acids. Looked up from germline, CDR1 is LNHDA and CDR2 is SQIVND (reference sequence). Trimming shortened V by 7 bases and J by 4 bases, and 19 bases separated the two germline ends. This CDR3 is CASKNLGASGETQYF. The CDR3, as DNA: TGTGCCAGTAAAAATTTGGGGGCATCTGGAGAGACCCAGTACTTC.

This clone has more than one count but fewer than ten. This chain joins TRBV7-6 and TRBJ2-1, with D perhaps matching TRBD1 (8 bases). The ends were cut back, 5 bases at V and 4 bases at J, with 15 bases in the middle. The germline CDR1 and CDR2 sequences are SGHVS and FNYEAQ. This CDR3 has 15 amino acids. The CDR3 DNA follows: TGTGCCAGCAGCCAGGGGGCTAGCGGATACAATGAGCAGTTCTTC. Translating gives CASSQGASGYNEQFF.

The V gene is TRBV6-5, the J gene TRBJ1-1; no clear D gene. With 6 bases removed from V and 3 bases from J, the gap between germline ends came to 14 bases. The CDR3 has 14 amino acids. Germline CDR1 reads MNHEY; CDR2 reads SVGAGI. CDR3 DNA sequence: TGTGCCAGCAGCTATACGTCCGGGGACACTGAAGCTTTCTTT. This encodes CASSYTSGDTEAFF.

This clone showed up just once. The DNA of the CDR3 is TGCAGCGGGGACAGGGGTCGGAATGAGCAGTTCTTC. This encodes CSGDRGRNEQFF. The V call is TRBV29-1, the J call TRBJ2-1; the match to TRBD1 covers 10 bases. CDR3 length equals 12 residues. From germline, CDR1 is SQVTM and CDR2 ANQGSEA. V lost 7 bases to trimming and J lost 7 bases; unmatched junction nucleotides: 4.

V and J are TRBV11-2 and TRBJ2-1; TRBD2 aligns across 12 bases. The CDR3 is 17 amino acids. V lost 3 bases, J lost 7 bases, and 10 bases stayed unmatched. Germline V CDR1 and CDR2: SGHAT, FQNNGV. The CDR3 nucleotides are TGTGCCAGCAGCTTGCTAGCGGGAGGGCCGGGGAGGAATGAGCAGTTCTTC. This encodes CASSLLAGGPGRNEQFF.

The gene calls are TRBV27 and TRBJ2-5, with 10 bases matching TRBD2. The V segment lost 3 bases and the J segment 5 bases; nucleotides outside the gene matches: 6. In germline, CDR1 is MNHEY, CDR2 SMNVEV (reference sequence). The length of the CDR3 is 15 residues. CDR3 amino acids: CASSFNSGRVETQYF. The CDR3 nucleotides read TGTGCCAGCAGTTTTAACAGCGGGAGGGTGGAGACCCAGTACTTC.

With respect to this clone: Other DNA sequences in the same sample also yield this CDR3. This chain joins TRBV19 and TRBJ1-1; tentatively, D is TRBD1 (6 bases). This CDR3 region has 13 residues. Germline-derived CDR1 and CDR2 are LNHDA and SQIVND (reference sequence). Trimming stripped 8 bases from V and 0 bases from J, with 10 bases between. CDR3 region: CASSTGMNTEAFF. The CDR3 coding sequence is TGTGCCAGTTCGACAGGAATGAACACTGAAGCTTTCTTT. The full variable domain, its missing parts supplied by reference TRBV19 and TRBJ1-1, is DGGITQSPKYLFRKEGQNVTLSCEQNLNHDAMYWYRQDPGQGLRLIYYSQIVNDFQKGDIAEGYSVSREKKESFPLTVTSAQKNPTAFYLCASSTGMNTEAFFGQGTRLTVV.